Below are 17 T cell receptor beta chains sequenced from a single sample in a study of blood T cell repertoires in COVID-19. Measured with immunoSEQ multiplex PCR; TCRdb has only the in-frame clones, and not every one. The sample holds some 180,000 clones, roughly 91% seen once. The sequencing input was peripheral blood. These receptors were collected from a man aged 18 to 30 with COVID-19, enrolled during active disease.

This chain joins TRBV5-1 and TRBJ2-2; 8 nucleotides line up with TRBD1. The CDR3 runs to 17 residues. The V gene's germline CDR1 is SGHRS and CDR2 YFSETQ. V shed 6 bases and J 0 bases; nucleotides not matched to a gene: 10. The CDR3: CASKGYQGATNTGELFF. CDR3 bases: TGCGCCAGCAAGGGGTATCAGGGGGCGACGAACACCGGGGAGCTGTTTTTT.

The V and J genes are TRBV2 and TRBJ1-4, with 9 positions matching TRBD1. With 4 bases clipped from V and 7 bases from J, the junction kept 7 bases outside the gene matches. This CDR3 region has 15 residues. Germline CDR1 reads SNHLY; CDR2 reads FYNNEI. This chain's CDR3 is CASSATGTGSEKLFF. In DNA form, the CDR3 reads TGTGCCAGCAGTGCAACCGGGACAGGGAGTGAAAAACTGTTTTTT.

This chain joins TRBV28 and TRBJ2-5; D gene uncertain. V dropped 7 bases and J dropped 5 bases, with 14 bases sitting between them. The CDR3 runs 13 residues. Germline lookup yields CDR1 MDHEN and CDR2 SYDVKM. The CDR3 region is CASTSPGVETQYF. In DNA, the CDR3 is TGTGCCAGCACCTCCCCAGGCGTGGAGACCCAGTACTTC.

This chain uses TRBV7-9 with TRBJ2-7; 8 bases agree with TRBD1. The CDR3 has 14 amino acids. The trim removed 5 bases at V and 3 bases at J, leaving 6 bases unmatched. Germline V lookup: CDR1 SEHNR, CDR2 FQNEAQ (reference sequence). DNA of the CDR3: TGTGCCAGCAGCCGTCCCGGGACAGGCTACGAGCAGTACTTC. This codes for CASSRPGTGYEQYF.

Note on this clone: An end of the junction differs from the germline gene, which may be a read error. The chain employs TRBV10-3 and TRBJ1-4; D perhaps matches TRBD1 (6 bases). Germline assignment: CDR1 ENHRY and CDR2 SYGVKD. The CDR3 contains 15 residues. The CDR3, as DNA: TGTGCCATCAGTGAGCACACAGGGATCTGGGAAAAACTGCTTTTT. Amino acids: CAISEHTGIWEKLLF.

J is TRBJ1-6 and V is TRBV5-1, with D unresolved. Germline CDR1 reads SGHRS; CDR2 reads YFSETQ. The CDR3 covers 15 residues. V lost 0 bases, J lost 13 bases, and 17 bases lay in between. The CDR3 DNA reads TGCGCCAGCAGCTTGGCCGGGGAGGGCGTCGGCCCCCTCCACTTT. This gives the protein CASSLAGEGVGPLHF.

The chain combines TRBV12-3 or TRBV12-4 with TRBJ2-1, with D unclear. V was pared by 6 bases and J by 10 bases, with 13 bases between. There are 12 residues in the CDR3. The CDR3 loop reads CASSLVLPEQFF. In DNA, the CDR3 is TGTGCCAGCAGCCTTGTTCTTCCGGAGCAGTTCTTC.

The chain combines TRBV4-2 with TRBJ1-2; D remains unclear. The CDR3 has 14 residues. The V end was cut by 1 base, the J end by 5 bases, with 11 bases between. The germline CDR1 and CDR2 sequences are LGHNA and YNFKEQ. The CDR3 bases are TGTGCCAGCAGCCAAGGAATCCAGCGGTATGGCTACACCTTC. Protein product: CASSQGIQRYGYTF.

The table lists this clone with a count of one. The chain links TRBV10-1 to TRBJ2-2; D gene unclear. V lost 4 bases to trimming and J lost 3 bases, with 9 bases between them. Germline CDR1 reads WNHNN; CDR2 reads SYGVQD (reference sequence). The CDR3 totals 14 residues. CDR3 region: CASSAAGYTGELFF. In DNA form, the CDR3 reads TGCGCCAGCAGTGCTGCAGGATACACCGGGGAGCTGTTTTTT.

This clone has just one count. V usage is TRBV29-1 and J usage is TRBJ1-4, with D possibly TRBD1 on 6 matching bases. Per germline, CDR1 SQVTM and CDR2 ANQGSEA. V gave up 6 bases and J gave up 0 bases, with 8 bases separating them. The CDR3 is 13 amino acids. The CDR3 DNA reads TGCAGCGTCCGGGACACAACTAATGAAAAACTGTTTTTT. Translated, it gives CSVRDTTNEKLFF. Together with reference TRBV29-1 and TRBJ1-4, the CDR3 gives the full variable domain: SAVISQKPSRDICQRGTSLTIQCQVDSQVTMMFWYRQQPGQSLTLIATANQGSEATYESGFVIDKFPISRPNLTFSTLTVSNMSPEDSSIYLCSVRDTTNEKLFFGSGTQLSVL.

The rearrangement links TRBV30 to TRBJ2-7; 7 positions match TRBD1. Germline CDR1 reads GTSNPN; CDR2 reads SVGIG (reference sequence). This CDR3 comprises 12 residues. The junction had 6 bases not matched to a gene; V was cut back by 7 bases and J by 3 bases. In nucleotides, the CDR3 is TGTGCCTTGGGACAGTCGGGCTACGAGCAGTACTTC. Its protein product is CALGQSGYEQYF. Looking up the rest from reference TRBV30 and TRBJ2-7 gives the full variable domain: SQTIHQWPATLVQPVGSPLSLECTVEGTSNPNLYWYRQAAGRGLQLLFYSVGIGQISSEVPQNLSASRPQDRQFILSSKKLLLSDSGFYLCALGQSGYEQYFGPGTRLTVT.

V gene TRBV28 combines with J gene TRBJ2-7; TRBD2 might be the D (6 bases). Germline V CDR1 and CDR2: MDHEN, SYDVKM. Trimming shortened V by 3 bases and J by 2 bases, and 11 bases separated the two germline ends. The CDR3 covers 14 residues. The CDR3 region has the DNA TGTGCCAGCAGTTTCGGCGGGACCCCCTACGAGCAGTACTTC. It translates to CASSFGGTPYEQYF.

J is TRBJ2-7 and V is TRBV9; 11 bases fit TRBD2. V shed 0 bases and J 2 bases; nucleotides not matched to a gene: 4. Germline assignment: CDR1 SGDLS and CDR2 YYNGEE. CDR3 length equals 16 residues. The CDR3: CASSVGASGRTYEQYF. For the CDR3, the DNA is TGTGCCAGCAGCGTAGGGGCTAGCGGGAGGACCTACGAGCAGTACTTC.

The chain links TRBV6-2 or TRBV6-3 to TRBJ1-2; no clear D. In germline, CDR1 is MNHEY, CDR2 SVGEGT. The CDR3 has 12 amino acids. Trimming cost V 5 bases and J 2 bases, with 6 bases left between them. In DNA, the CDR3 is TGTGCCAGCAGTCTACAGAACTATGGCTACACCTTC. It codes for CASSLQNYGYTF.

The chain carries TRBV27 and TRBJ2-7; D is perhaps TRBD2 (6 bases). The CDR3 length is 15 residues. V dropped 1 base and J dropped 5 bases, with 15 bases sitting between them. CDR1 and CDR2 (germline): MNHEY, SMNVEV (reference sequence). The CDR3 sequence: CASSLYGGNMNEQYF. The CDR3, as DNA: TGTGCCAGCAGTTTATACGGCGGGAATATGAACGAGCAGTACTTC.

The CDR3 DNA sequence: TGTGCCAGCAGCCGTAGTTTGGAGACCCTTATGAACACTGAAGCTTTCTTT. Protein product: CASSRSLETLMNTEAFF. V usage is TRBV9 and J usage is TRBJ1-1; D ambiguous. The ends were cut back, 4 bases at V and 0 bases at J, with 19 bases in the middle. The CDR3 is made up of 17 amino acids. CDR1 and CDR2 from the germline V gene are SGDLS and YYNGEE.

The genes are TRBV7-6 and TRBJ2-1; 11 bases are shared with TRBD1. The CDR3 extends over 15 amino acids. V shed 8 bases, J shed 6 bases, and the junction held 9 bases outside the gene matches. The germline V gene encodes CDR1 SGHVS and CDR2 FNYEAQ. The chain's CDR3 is CASWSLGTGGNEQFF. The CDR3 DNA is TGTGCCAGCTGGAGCTTGGGGACAGGGGGCAATGAGCAGTTCTTC.